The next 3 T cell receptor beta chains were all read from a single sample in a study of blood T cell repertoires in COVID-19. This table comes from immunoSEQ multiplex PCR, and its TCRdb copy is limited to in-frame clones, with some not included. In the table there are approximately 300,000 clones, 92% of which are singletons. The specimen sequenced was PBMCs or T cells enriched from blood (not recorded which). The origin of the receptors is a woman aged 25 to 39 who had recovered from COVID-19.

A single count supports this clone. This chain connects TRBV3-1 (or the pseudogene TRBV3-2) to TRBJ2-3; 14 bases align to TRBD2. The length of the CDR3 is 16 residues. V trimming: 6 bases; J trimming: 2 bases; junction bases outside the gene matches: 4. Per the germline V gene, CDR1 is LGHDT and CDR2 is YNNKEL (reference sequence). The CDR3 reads CASRTTSGGDTDTQYF. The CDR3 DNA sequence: TGTGCCAGCAGGACGACTAGCGGGGGGGACACAGATACGCAGTATTTT.

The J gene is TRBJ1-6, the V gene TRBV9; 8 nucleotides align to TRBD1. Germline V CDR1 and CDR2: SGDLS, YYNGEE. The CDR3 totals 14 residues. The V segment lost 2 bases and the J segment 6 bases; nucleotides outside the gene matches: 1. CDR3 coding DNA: TGTGCCAGCAGCGTCGGACAGGGTAATTCACCCCTCCACTTT. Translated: CASSVGQGNSPLHF.

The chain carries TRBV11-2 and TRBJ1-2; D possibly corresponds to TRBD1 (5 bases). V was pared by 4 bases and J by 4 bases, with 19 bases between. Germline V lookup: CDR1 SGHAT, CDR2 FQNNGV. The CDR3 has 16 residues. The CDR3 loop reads CASSSPGGPKGYGYTF. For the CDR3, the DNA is TGTGCCAGCAGCTCCCCGGGGGGTCCGAAGGGCTATGGCTACACCTTC.